The 28 T cell receptor beta chains presented below share a single source sample, sequenced in a study of blood T cells in healthy people across ages. Through a sample-barcoded 5' primer and a J-beta primer mix, a second PCR was run for roughly 6 to 11 cycles. TCRdb analysed the 5' RACE reads with MiXCR anew, one entry per CDR3 protein. The sample has approximately 2,000,000 distinct CDR3 sequences, approximately 40% seen once. Sequenced input: blood. These receptors were collected from a human donor in good health.

The chain uses TRBV20-1 and TRBJ2-5, with 9 bases lining up with TRBD2. The CDR3 covers 14 residues. Unmatched junction bases numbered 8, after V lost 0 bases and J lost 9 bases. Germline loops: CDR1 DFQATT, CDR2 SNEGSKA (reference sequence). The CDR3 here is CSARDGSSGVAQYF. Here the CDR3 DNA reads TGCAGTGCTAGAGATGGTTCTAGCGGGGTAGCCCAGTACTTC.

This clonotype turned up a few times. This sequence joins TRBV7-8 and TRBJ2-7; perhaps TRBD1 as D (6 bases). V lost 4 bases, J lost 0 bases, and 19 bases lay in between. The CDR3 consists of 17 residues. The germline gives CDR1 SGHVS, CDR2 FQNEAQ. CDR3 in amino acids: CASSWIAVGQISYEQYF. The CDR3 region has the DNA TGTGCCAGCAGCTGGATTGCCGTTGGACAGATCTCCTACGAGCAGTACTTC.

This clonotype was detected only a few times. The chain couples TRBV4-1 to TRBJ2-1; D is possibly TRBD1 or TRBD2 (7 bases each). Trimming removed 1 base from V and 13 bases from J, with 23 bases in between. This CDR3 contains 16 residues. Germline loops: CDR1 MGHRA, CDR2 YSYEKL. CDR3 coding DNA: TGCGCCAGCAGCCAAGTATTTGGGAGGGGGCGCAAGAATCAGTTCTTC. Its translation is CASSQVFGRGRKNQFF.

The gene calls are TRBV28 and TRBJ1-2, with D uncertain. CDR3 size: 13 residues. Between the trimmed V and J ends, which lost 5 bases and 6 bases, there was a span of 13 bases. Per the germline V gene, CDR1 is MDHEN and CDR2 is SYDVKM. The CDR3 sequence is CASSPLVGDGYTF. The CDR3 nucleotides are TGTGCCAGCAGTCCGCTGGTAGGAGATGGCTACACCTTC.

This clonotype was detected a few times. This sequence joins TRBV20-1 and TRBJ2-7, with a weak D call TRBD1 (6 bases). The CDR3 covers 15 residues. Germline V gene data show CDR1 as DFQATT and CDR2 as SNEGSKA (reference sequence). The V end was cut by 0 bases, the J end by 0 bases, with 12 bases between. The DNA of the CDR3 is TGCAGTGCTAGAGAGTTGGTGGGGGCCTCCTACGAGCAGTACTTC. Translated, it gives CSARELVGASYEQYF.

This clonotype has more than one count but fewer than ten. The chain is built from TRBV6-5 and TRBJ1-1; D gene uncertain. V was cut by 0 bases and J by 11 bases, with 25 bases left in between. This CDR3 spans 17 amino acids. CDR1 MNHEY and CDR2 SVGAGI come from the germline V gene. As DNA, the CDR3 is TGTGCCAGCAGTTACTCGGGAGGGTTGGCAGGTGCTTTTGGTGCTTTCTTT. Encoded protein: CASSYSGGLAGAFGAFF.

The gene calls are TRBV6-5 and TRBJ2-7; maybe TRBD2 (5 bases). V gave up 5 bases and J gave up 9 bases, with 20 bases separating them. The CDR3 extends over 14 amino acids. Germline-derived CDR1 and CDR2 are MNHEY and SVGAGI. CDR3 coding DNA: TGTGCCAGCAGTGCGGAGGCCGCTCATCGGAGGCAGTACTTC. It yields the protein CASSAEAAHRRQYF.

This clonotype showed up just a few times. J is TRBJ2-1 and V is TRBV4-3; maybe TRBD1 (5 bases). Germline lookup yields CDR1 LGHNA and CDR2 YSLEER. V lost 0 bases to trimming and J lost 4 bases, with 13 bases between them. The CDR3 extends over 16 amino acids. The CDR3: CASSQDIETAYNEQFF. DNA for the CDR3: TGCGCCAGCAGCCAAGATATCGAGACAGCATACAATGAGCAGTTCTTC.

This clonotype was counted a few times. This sequence joins TRBV20-1 and TRBJ2-4; 9 bases agree with TRBD1. J gave up 8 bases and V 3 bases, and 17 bases lay outside the gene matches. The CDR3 covers 17 residues. The V gene's germline CDR1 is DFQATT and CDR2 SNEGSKA (reference sequence). For the CDR3, the DNA is TGCAGTGCTAGCCCCAGGGACAGGGAGCTCGCTGGAGACATTCAGTACTTC. It specifies CSASPRDRELAGDIQYF.

This chain connects TRBV24-1 to TRBJ1-2; perhaps TRBD1 as D (5 bases). Trimming cost V 11 bases and J 1 base, with 7 bases left between them. Germline CDR1 is KGHDR and CDR2 is SFDVKD. This CDR3 is built from 11 residues. CDR3 sequence: CAIQGNYGYTF. For the CDR3, the DNA is TGTGCCATCCAGGGTAACTATGGCTACACCTTC.

This clonotype was counted a few times. This chain links TRBV24-1 with TRBJ1-1; D ambiguous. Trimming cost V 6 bases and J 7 bases, with 8 bases left between them. This CDR3 is built from 11 residues. Per the germline V gene, CDR1 is KGHDR and CDR2 is SFDVKD. This CDR3 is CATSMSGEAFF. The DNA for the CDR3 is TGTGCCACCAGTATGTCAGGTGAAGCTTTCTTT.

V gene TRBV21-1 combines with J gene TRBJ2-5; the D call of TRBD1 is as the table states it, not checked on the DNA. TRBV21-1 is classified as a pseudogene. CDR3 length: 17 amino acids. CDR3 coding DNA: TGTGCCAGCAGCATACCTAACAGGATTAGGTACCAAGAGACCCAGTACTTC. It translates to CASSIPNRIRYQETQYF.

The V call is TRBV20-1, the J call TRBJ2-1, with 7 bases aligning to TRBD1. The J segment lost 5 bases and the V segment lost 2 bases, leaving 9 bases of the junction unmatched. Germline CDR1 reads DFQATT; CDR2 reads SNEGSKA (reference sequence). The CDR3 spans 15 residues. CDR3 in amino acids: CSARSYRGRDNEQFF. DNA of the CDR3: TGCAGTGCTAGATCATACAGGGGAAGAGACAATGAGCAGTTCTTC.

The table lists this clonotype with a few counts. CDR3 amino acids: CASGDGARFGNTIYF. In DNA, the CDR3 is TGTGCCAGCGGGGACGGGGCAAGGTTTGGAAACACCATATATTTT. This chain uses TRBV6-5 with TRBJ1-3, with D possibly matching TRBD1 (5 bases). The germline V gene has CDR1 MNHEY and CDR2 SVGAGI. Between the trimmed V and J ends, which lost 8 bases and 3 bases, there was a span of 17 bases. This CDR3 contains 15 residues.

This clonotype was observed a handful of times. The genes are TRBV5-1 and TRBJ1-2, with 9 positions matching TRBD1. This CDR3 comprises 14 residues. J lost 4 bases, V lost 3 bases, and 4 bases had no gene match. Germline CDR1 SGHRS, CDR2 YFSETQ. CDR3 sequence (DNA): TGCGCCAGCAGCTACACAGGGGGCGTCTATGGCTACACCTTC. Encoded protein: CASSYTGGVYGYTF.

The chain combines TRBV5-1 with TRBJ1-2; D call uncertain. Trimming took off 4 bases at V and 0 bases at J, with 13 bases between the two ends. Germline CDR1 and CDR2: SGHRS and YFSETQ. The CDR3 runs 15 residues. The CDR3 DNA reads as TGCGCCAGCAGCGAACCACCCCCAACTAACTATGGCTACACCTTC. Amino acid sequence: CASSEPPPTNYGYTF.

A word on this clonotype: The germline gene is not matched at one end of the junction; a read error may be the cause. The V call is TRBV20-1, the J call TRBJ2-4, with 8 bases that match TRBD1. The CDR3 contains 15 residues. Germline CDR1 reads DFQATT; CDR2 reads SNEGSKA (reference sequence). DNA for the CDR3: TGCAGAGCTAGAGATATAACAGGGGGTTATCGGGAGCAGTACTTC. It specifies CRARDITGGYREQYF.

This sequence joins TRBV9 and TRBJ1-2; perhaps TRBD1 as D (6 bases). The CDR3 length is 18 residues. Germline CDR1 reads SGDLS; CDR2 reads YYNGEE. V gave up 4 bases and J gave up 5 bases, with 27 bases separating them. CDR3 residues: CASSPRRQGPLLRYGYTF. The CDR3 DNA is TGTGCCAGCAGCCCGAGGCGGCAGGGGCCGCTCCTACGGTATGGCTACACCTTC.

This chain joins TRBV12-3 or TRBV12-4 and TRBJ2-3, with 10 bases lining up with TRBD1. The CDR3 spans 15 residues. J gave up 4 bases and V 11 bases, and 12 bases lay outside the gene matches. The CDR3 DNA reads as TGTGCCTCCCGGGACAGGGGAAGAGGCGCAGATACGCAGTATTTT. The encoded protein is CASRDRGRGADTQYF.

The V call is TRBV6-1, the J call TRBJ1-2, with D possibly matching TRBD1 (6 bases). The V gene's germline CDR1 is MNHNS and CDR2 SASEGT. The CDR3 covers 18 residues. V lost 5 bases, J lost 2 bases, and 24 bases lay in between. CDR3 in DNA: TGTGCCAGCAGTAGGGGTTATAGGGGACACAGAGACAACTATGGCTACACCTTC. Its translation is CASSRGYRGHRDNYGYTF.

CDR3 protein: CATRLVGTGYEKLFF. In DNA, the CDR3 is TGTGCCACTAGACTCGTCGGGACAGGCTATGAAAAACTGTTTTTT. This chain connects TRBV6-5 to TRBJ1-4; TRBD1 matches at 8 bases. CDR1 is MNHEY, CDR2 SVGAGI, per germline. Trimming removed 10 bases from V and 6 bases from J; junction bases left unmatched: 13. The CDR3 length is 15 residues.

V gene TRBV19 combines with J gene TRBJ1-6, with 7 bases identical to TRBD1. V shed 4 bases and J 0 bases; nucleotides not matched to a gene: 3. The CDR3 sequence is 16 residues long. Germline V gene sequence: CDR1 LNHDA, CDR2 SQIVND (reference sequence). The CDR3 region is CASSTRQGSYNSPLHF. The CDR3 DNA is TGTGCCAGTAGTACAAGACAGGGCTCCTATAATTCACCCCTCCACTTT.

This chain uses TRBV20-1 with TRBJ2-5, with 10 bases that match TRBD2. Losses at the gene ends were 0 bases for V and 2 bases for J; bases not matched to a gene: 3. The germline CDR1 and CDR2 sequences are DFQATT and SNEGSKA (reference sequence). The CDR3 loop spans 15 amino acids. The CDR3 coding sequence is TGCAGTGCTAGAGATGCACTAGCGGGACAAGAGACCCAGTACTTC. Protein sequence: CSARDALAGQETQYF.

This clonotype was observed a few times. CDR3 in amino acids: CASSGTGQGYTF. CDR3 DNA sequence: TGTGCCAGCAGTGGTACAGGGCAGGGCTACACCTTC. The rearrangement joins TRBV12-3 or TRBV12-4 to TRBJ1-2; TRBD1 is a possible D gene (6 bases). Deletions cut 5 bases from V and 8 bases from J, with 12 bases between. This CDR3 has 12 residues.

The chain couples TRBV20-1 to TRBJ2-5, with TRBD2 identical over 13 bases. The germline V gene encodes CDR1 DFQATT and CDR2 SNEGSKA (reference sequence). The CDR3 contains 15 residues. J was trimmed by 11 bases and V by 4 bases; bases with no gene match: 13. The CDR3 loop is CSATTLAGGPSIQYF. The CDR3 DNA sequence: TGCAGTGCTACCACACTAGCGGGAGGGCCGAGTATTCAGTACTTC.

This clonotype has just a few counts. The genes are TRBV5-1 and TRBJ1-1, with D perhaps matching TRBD1 (5 bases). Trimming stripped 3 bases from V and 2 bases from J, with 8 bases between. Germline assignment: CDR1 SGHRS and CDR2 YFSETQ. The CDR3 spans 13 residues. The chain's CDR3 is CASSSRDNTEAFF. The CDR3 nucleotides read TGCGCCAGCAGCTCCAGGGACAACACTGAAGCTTTCTTT.

This clonotype has more than one count but fewer than ten. The rearrangement joins TRBV29-1 to TRBJ2-7; weak D call: TRBD2 (6 bases). Per the germline V gene, CDR1 is SQVTM and CDR2 is ANQGSEA. V was pared by 0 bases and J by 5 bases, with 11 bases between. This CDR3 contains 13 residues. The CDR3 DNA is TGCAGCGTTGAAGAAGCACTAGCAAACGAGCAGTACTTC. Protein product: CSVEEALANEQYF.

V usage is TRBV29-1 and J usage is TRBJ1-2; maybe TRBD1 (6 bases). CDR3 length equals 17 residues. The ends were cut back, 4 bases at V and 2 bases at J, with 23 bases in the middle. The germline CDR1 and CDR2 sequences are SQVTM and ANQGSEA. The CDR3 sequence is CSVAGTTDGSVNYGYTF. CDR3 DNA sequence: TGCAGCGTTGCCGGGACAACCGACGGGAGCGTAAACTATGGCTACACCTTC.